These 16 T cell receptor beta chains were all obtained from the same sample, sequenced in a study of blood T cell repertoires in COVID-19. The assay was immunoSEQ multiplex PCR, and TCRdb's table has in-frame clones only and misses some. The sample records some 180,000 clones, about 80% being singletons. The specimen was peripheral blood. The receptors originated from a man in his 60s with acute or convalescent COVID-19.

The gene calls are TRBV6-5 and TRBJ1-1; the match to TRBD1 covers 7 bases. J lost 4 bases, V lost 5 bases, and 7 bases had no gene match. The length of the CDR3 is 14 residues. CDR1 is MNHEY, CDR2 SVGAGI, per germline. CDR3 DNA sequence: TGTGCCAGCAGTCCAGTCACAGGGGCCACTGAAGCTTTCTTT. Translating gives CASSPVTGATEAFF.

The rearrangement links TRBV6-1 to TRBJ1-5; D is undetermined. V lost 2 bases and J lost 5, with 10 bases in between. This CDR3 has 14 amino acids. Germline lookup yields CDR1 MNHNS and CDR2 SASEGT. The CDR3 reads CASSELRSYQPQHF. The DNA for the CDR3 is TGTGCCAGCAGTGAACTCCGGTCATATCAGCCCCAGCATTTT.

The rearrangement links TRBV6-2 or TRBV6-3 to TRBJ1-2; 9 positions agree with TRBD1. CDR1 is MNHEY, CDR2 SVGEGT, per germline. CDR3 length equals 15 residues. The V segment lost 6 bases and the J segment 5 bases; nucleotides outside the gene matches: 10. Here the CDR3 DNA reads TGTGCCAGCAGCCCGCACTCCGGGACAGGGTATGGCTACACCTTC. Residues: CASSPHSGTGYGYTF.

The table lists this clone with a few counts. V usage is TRBV13 and J usage is TRBJ2-7, with 12 bases matching TRBD1. Germline CDR1 PRHDT, CDR2 FYEKMQ (reference sequence). CDR3 length equals 20 residues. J lost 4 bases, V lost 4 bases, and 20 bases had no gene match. Here the CDR3 reads CASSSHTGTGGVPFSYEQYF. DNA for the CDR3: TGTGCCAGCAGCTCTCATACCGGGACAGGGGGCGTCCCCTTCTCTTACGAGCAGTACTTC.

This chain connects TRBV19 to TRBJ2-7; the D gene is possibly TRBD1 (5 bases). V lost 2 bases and J 3 bases, leaving 17 bases between the germline ends. Per the germline V gene, CDR1 is LNHDA and CDR2 is SQIVND (reference sequence). The CDR3 runs 16 residues. CDR3 bases: TGTGCCAGTAGTATATATGGGCAGGGAAATAACTACGAGCAGTACTTC. It specifies CASSIYGQGNNYEQYF.

The gene calls are TRBV19 and TRBJ2-7; D is undetermined. The length of the CDR3 is 11 residues. V gave up 4 bases and J gave up 9 bases, with 10 bases separating them. The germline CDR1 and CDR2 sequences are LNHDA and SQIVND (reference sequence). The CDR3 nucleotides read TGTGCCAGTAGTAGCCCACTTGTGCAGTACTTC. Its protein is CASSSPLVQYF.

This chain connects TRBV6-5 to TRBJ2-7; 9 nucleotides match TRBD2. The CDR3 is made up of 15 amino acids. Germline values: CDR1 MNHEY, CDR2 SVGAGI. The V and J ends lost 0 bases and 1 base, in that order; junction bases with no gene match: 1. The CDR3 sequence: CASSYSSGGSYEQYF. In DNA, the CDR3 is TGTGCCAGCAGTTACTCTAGCGGGGGTTCCTACGAGCAGTACTTC.

The genes are TRBV14 and TRBJ1-2; possible D gene TRBD1, 6 bases. Germline loops: CDR1 SGHDN, CDR2 FVKESK. With 4 bases removed from V and 6 bases from J, the gap between germline ends came to 18 bases. This CDR3 comprises 15 residues. In DNA form, the CDR3 reads TGTGCCAGCAGCCCCACGTCGACAGGTATCCATGGCTACACCTTC. Its translation is CASSPTSTGIHGYTF.

The J gene is TRBJ2-1, the V gene TRBV4-2, with D perhaps matching TRBD2 (7 bases). Between the trimmed V and J ends, which lost 0 bases and 10 bases, there was a span of 19 bases. Germline CDR1 is LGHNA and CDR2 is YNFKEQ. The CDR3 is 16 residues long. CDR3 residues: CASSQEEGGGLKEQFF. CDR3 coding DNA: TGTGCCAGCAGCCAAGAGGAAGGGGGGGGCCTAAAGGAGCAGTTCTTC.

The V and J genes are TRBV2 and TRBJ2-2; 9 bases fit TRBD2. The trim removed 6 bases at V and 2 bases at J, leaving 4 bases unmatched. CDR3 length equals 15 residues. Germline-derived CDR1 and CDR2 are SNHLY and FYNNEI. As DNA, the CDR3 is TGTGCCAGCAGGCCGACTAGCGGTAACACCGGGGAGCTGTTTTTT. Encoded protein: CASRPTSGNTGELFF.

The CDR3 coding sequence is TGTGCCAGTAGTCCTAATCTAGCGGGAGGGGTGAATACGCAGTATTTT. Translation: CASSPNLAGGVNTQYF. The chain employs TRBV19 and TRBJ2-3; the match to TRBD2 covers 12 bases. V trimming: 5 bases; J trimming: 7 bases; junction bases outside the gene matches: 10. Germline assignment: CDR1 LNHDA and CDR2 SQIVND (reference sequence). CDR3 size: 16 residues.

V is TRBV6-5 and J is TRBJ1-5, with D tentatively TRBD1 (5 bases). Between the trimmed V and J ends, which lost 6 bases and 5 bases, there was a span of 17 bases. Germline V gives CDR1 MNHEY, CDR2 SVGAGI. The CDR3 covers 15 residues. CDR3 in amino acids: CASSKGLGDYQPQHF. The CDR3 region has the DNA TGTGCCAGCAGCAAAGGGCTAGGGGATTATCAGCCCCAGCATTTT.

The chain couples TRBV11-3 to TRBJ2-1; TRBD1 agrees at 11 bases. From germline, CDR1 is SGHNT and CDR2 YENEEA. CDR3 length: 14 residues. With 4 bases clipped from V and 6 bases from J, the junction kept 2 bases outside the gene matches. This CDR3 reads CASSSGTGGNEQFF. CDR3 nucleotides: TGTGCCAGCAGCTCCGGGACAGGGGGCAATGAGCAGTTCTTC.

The chain has TRBV28 and TRBJ2-1; maybe TRBD2 (5 bases). Trimming removed 7 bases at V and 4 bases at J, with 8 bases between. The germline V gene has CDR1 MDHEN and CDR2 SYDVKM. The length of the CDR3 is 12 residues. The CDR3, as DNA: TGTGCCAGCAAGGCGGGTTACAATGAGCAGTTCTTC. It yields the protein CASKAGYNEQFF.

The genes are TRBV4-2 and TRBJ2-1; 14 bases are a match to TRBD2. Germline CDR1 LGHNA, CDR2 YNFKEQ. The V and J ends lost 3 bases and 8 bases, in that order; junction bases with no gene match: 3. This CDR3 spans 15 amino acids. The CDR3 bases are TGTGCCAGCAGCCATAGACTAGCGGGAGGGTATGAGCAGTTCTTC. This gives the protein CASSHRLAGGYEQFF.

The rearrangement joins TRBV6-5 to TRBJ1-1; TRBD1 matches at 8 bases. The germline V gene has CDR1 MNHEY and CDR2 SVGAGI. V was clipped by 4 bases and J by 1 base; unmatched bases: 2. The CDR3 runs to 14 residues. The CDR3 DNA follows: TGTGCCAGCAGTTTTCAGGGGGCGAACACTGAAGCTTTCTTT. Its translation is CASSFQGANTEAFF.